This T cell receptor beta chain stems from a study of T-cell reconstitution after alpha-beta-depleted transplantation in children. Study-wide results and caveats: Fresh T-cell production supplied most of the T-cell counts and diversity seen one year after transplant. High day-60 TCRbeta diversity in some patients came from surviving recipient T cells and thymic progenitors.

The CDR3 totals 15 residues. Germline values: CDR1 SGHDT, CDR2 YYEEEE. The junction had 8 bases not matched to a gene; V was cut back by 4 bases and J by 4 bases. This clonotype was seen more than once but under ten times. What it binds is unknown. It was with unique molecular identifiers that the TCRbeta library was prepared. MiXCR, applied by TCRdb to the PCR reads, yields one record per CDR3 protein. The sample lists around 580,000 distinct CDR3 sequences, about a quarter occurring once. This sample comprised PBMCs, obtained before TCRalphabeta/CD19-depleted stem cell transplant. The chain uses TRBV5-6 and TRBJ2-1; 7 nucleotides agree with TRBD1. This TCR was sampled from a boy in the first two years of life with Wiskott-Aldrich syndrome, due to receive a stem cell transplant. The CDR3 nucleotides are TGTGCCAGCAGCCACAGACAGGGTCTATACAATGAGCAGTTCTTC. Amino acids: CASSHRQGLYNEQFF.